Detailed here is one TCR beta chain. This sample stems from a study of blood T cell repertoires in COVID-19. Looking at the study overall: From T cells, B-cell-depleted T cells, or PBMCs came the material, which was cDNA or gDNA.

Per the original data handling: Amplification of reference gene primers was used by the study to estimate nucleated cell counts. Using immunoSEQ multiplex PCR, the repertoire was profiled, and TCRdb retains in-frame clones only, with some absent. V and J calls and clone size follow that table, whereas D and trimming were derived from the DNA. The sample lists tens of thousands of clones, around 92% occurring once. The CDR3 loop spans 14 amino acids. The ends were cut back, 1 base at V and 7 bases at J, with 8 bases in the middle. The germline V gene has CDR1 LGHNA and CDR2 YSLEER. This clonotype originated in a woman aged 55-75 years with active COVID-19. The chain combines TRBV4-3 with TRBJ1-6; D gene ambiguous. Sequenced input: peripheral blood. The CDR3 here is CASSQGGSNSPLHF. Written as DNA, the CDR3 is TGCGCCAGCAGCCAAGGTGGTAGCAATTCACCCCTCCACTTT.